This T cell receptor (beta chain) was identified in a study of sequential checkpoint blockade in melanoma. About the research overall: After both sequences, patients received maintenance nivolumab.

Data came from immunoSEQ multiplex PCR; TCRdb stores just in-frame clones and leaves some out. Among fewer than 20,000 clones listed, 83% were seen once. The CDR3 length is 15 residues. Germline V CDR1 and CDR2: SGHRS, YFSETQ. Trimming at V came to 4 bases and at J to 7 bases, leaving 7 bases not matched to a gene. Treatment reported: randomized to nivolumab then ipilimumab (arm A) or the reverse (arm B). Sorted cells were live CD3+CD8+, lacking CD19 and CD56, from PBMCs. The rearrangement joins TRBV5-1 to TRBJ2-5; TRBD2 agrees at 13 bases. Sequencing used CD8+ T cells sorted from blood (inferred from file names), obtained from a patient given nivolumab and ipilimumab in sequence. The clonotype originates from a human donor with melanoma. The DNA of the CDR3 is TGCGCCAGCAGCCAGGGGACTAGCGGGGTGGGGACCCAGTACTTC. Amino acids: CASSQGTSGVGTQYF.